One and the same sample provided the 10 T cell receptor beta chains below, sequenced in a study of T-cell reconstitution after alpha-beta-depleted transplantation in children. A TCRbeta library incorporating unique molecular identifiers was prepared. TCRdb reprocessed the PCR reads with MiXCR, giving one entry per CDR3 protein. The profile shows approximately 520,000 distinct CDR3 sequences, roughly 10% of them singletons. The source material was PBMCs, mostly from graft donor cells, sampled 180 days after TCRalphabeta/CD19-depleted stem cell transplant. The receptor source for this set is a female patient younger than 10 who had a stem cell transplant for aplastic anemia, so the T cells may come from the graft donor.

This clonotype was seen more than once but under ten times. The chain combines TRBV6-5 with TRBJ1-5, with TRBD1 matching 7 bases. V trimming: 5 bases; J trimming: 0 bases; junction bases outside the gene matches: 10. In germline, CDR1 is MNHEY, CDR2 SVGAGI. This CDR3 contains 17 residues. Written as DNA, the CDR3 is TGTGCCAGCAGTCGCACCGGGACAGCTTATAGCAATCAGCCCCAGCATTTT. This encodes CASSRTGTAYSNQPQHF.

J is TRBJ2-7 and V is TRBV28; TRBD2 matches at 9 bases. J lost 7 bases, V lost 11 bases, and 9 bases had no gene match. In germline, CDR1 is MDHEN, CDR2 SYDVKM. The CDR3 sequence is 12 residues long. The DNA for the CDR3 is TGTGCCTCGGCGGGCGGGAGGGATGAGCAGTACGTC. Encoded protein: CASAGGRDEQYV.

This clonotype has just a few counts. V and J are TRBV20-1 and TRBJ1-5; no reliable D call. The CDR3 runs 14 residues. Trimming took off 0 bases at V and 1 base at J, with 7 bases between the two ends. Germline V gives CDR1 DFQATT, CDR2 SNEGSKA (reference sequence). The CDR3 is CSARDRSSNQPQHF. CDR3 coding DNA: TGCAGTGCTAGAGACAGGTCGAGCAATCAGCCCCAGCATTTT.

This clonotype was detected only a few times. This chain uses TRBV10-3 with TRBJ1-2; 8 bases align to TRBD1. Germline CDR1 is ENHRY and CDR2 is SYGVKD. Trimming removed 0 bases from V and 4 bases from J; junction bases left unmatched: 1. This CDR3 has 14 amino acids. The CDR3 spells CAISESDRAYGYTF. The CDR3 coding sequence is TGTGCCATCAGTGAGTCGGACAGGGCCTATGGCTACACCTTC.

About this clonotype itself: This may come from a read error, since a much larger clone is one base off. The chain carries TRBV29-1 and TRBJ2-5, with TRBD2 matching over 8 bases. The CDR3 is made up of 14 amino acids. V was clipped by 5 bases and J by 5 bases; unmatched bases: 10. Germline V gene data show CDR1 as SQVTM and CDR2 as ANQGSEA. CDR3 protein: CSVWATGLDETQYF. CDR3 coding DNA: TGCAGCGTTTGGGCCACGGGACTAGATGAGACCCAGTACTTC.

This clonotype was detected only a few times. The chain is built from TRBV28 and TRBJ2-1; 8 bases line up with TRBD2. Looked up from germline, CDR1 is MDHEN and CDR2 is SYDVKM. With V trimmed by 2 bases and J by 3 bases, 6 bases remained unmatched. This CDR3 region has 16 residues. The CDR3 DNA follows: TGTGCCAGCAGTTTAATAAAACTAGCGGTCTACAATGAGCAGTTCTTC. Translating it yields CASSLIKLAVYNEQFF.

The sample holds a few counts of this clonotype. The genes are TRBV24-1 and TRBJ2-7; D gene unclear. Germline assignment: CDR1 KGHDR and CDR2 SFDVKD. Trimming shortened V by 2 bases and J by 1 base, and 2 bases separated the two germline ends. The CDR3 covers 12 residues. CDR3 DNA: TGTGCCACCAGTGATTCGTCCTACGAGCAGTACTTC. This gives the protein CATSDSSYEQYF.

The chain uses TRBV6-1 and TRBJ2-3; D is ambiguous. The germline V gene encodes CDR1 MNHNS and CDR2 SASEGT. The CDR3 extends over 14 amino acids. V dropped 6 bases and J dropped 2 bases, with 12 bases sitting between them. CDR3 loop: CASRSQPYTDTQYF. Here the CDR3 DNA reads TGTGCCAGCAGATCCCAGCCTTACACAGATACGCAGTATTTT.

This clonotype was detected only a few times. The CDR3 DNA follows: TGTGCCAGCAGTGTATGGCGGACGTACCAAGAGACCCAGTACTTC. It translates to CASSVWRTYQETQYF. The chain is built from TRBV25-1 and TRBJ2-5; no firm D call. The CDR3 runs 15 residues. The germline CDR1 and CDR2 sequences are MGHDK and SYGVNS. V was clipped by 4 bases and J by 0 bases, with 12 bases between them.

A few counts support this clonotype. The gene calls are TRBV5-1 and TRBJ1-2; D ambiguous. The CDR3 loop spans 14 amino acids. V was trimmed by 2 bases and J by 0 bases, leaving 8 bases between them. Germline V gene lookup returns CDR1 SGHRS and CDR2 YFSETQ. CDR3 protein: CASSLSTPNYGYTF. CDR3 DNA sequence: TGCGCCAGCAGCTTAAGTACACCTAACTATGGCTACACCTTC.